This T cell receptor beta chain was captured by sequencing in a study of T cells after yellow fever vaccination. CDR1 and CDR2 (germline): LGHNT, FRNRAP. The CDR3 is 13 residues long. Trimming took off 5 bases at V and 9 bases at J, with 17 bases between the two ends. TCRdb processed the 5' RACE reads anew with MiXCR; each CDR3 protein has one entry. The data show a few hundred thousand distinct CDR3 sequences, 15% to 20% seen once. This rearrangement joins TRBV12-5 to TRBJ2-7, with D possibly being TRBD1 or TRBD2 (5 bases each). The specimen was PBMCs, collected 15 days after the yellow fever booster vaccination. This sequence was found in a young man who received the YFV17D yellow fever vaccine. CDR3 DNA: TGTGCTAGTGGTGAAGGGGCAGGACTCGCGCAGTACTTC. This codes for CASGEGAGLAQYF. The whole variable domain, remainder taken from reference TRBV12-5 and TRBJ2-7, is DARVTQTPRHKVTEMGQEVTMRCQPILGHNTVFWYRQTMMQGLELLAYFRNRAPLDDSGMPKDRFSAEMPDATLATLKIQPSEPRDSAVYFCASGEGAGLAQYFGPGTRLTVT.